One and the same sample provided the 12 T cell receptor beta chains below, sequenced in a study of blood T cell repertoires in COVID-19. Produced via immunoSEQ multiplex PCR; TCRdb's table is partial and in-frame only. The table shows around 130,000 clones, with roughly 80% occurring only once. The sequencing sample was made of peripheral blood. The origin of the receptors is a woman between 55 and 75 years old with acute or convalescent COVID-19.

This rearrangement joins TRBV6-5 to TRBJ2-5; 7 bases are shared with TRBD1. The CDR3 has 13 amino acids. With 7 bases clipped from V and 4 bases from J, the junction kept 6 bases outside the gene matches. Per the germline V gene, CDR1 is MNHEY and CDR2 is SVGAGI. CDR3: CASTVTGRETQYF. CDR3 nucleotides: TGTGCCAGCACCGTGACAGGGCGAGAGACCCAGTACTTC.

V gene TRBV6-5 combines with J gene TRBJ2-3; no firm D call. In germline, CDR1 is MNHEY, CDR2 SVGAGI. The CDR3 has 13 residues. Trimming cost V 7 bases and J 2 bases, with 10 bases left between them. The CDR3, as DNA: TGTGCCAGCAACCGAGACTCCACAGATACGCAGTATTTT. Its protein product is CASNRDSTDTQYF.

The chain combines TRBV5-4 with TRBJ1-4, with 7 bases matching TRBD1. This CDR3 has 14 residues. Germline V gene sequence: CDR1 SGHNT, CDR2 YYREEE (reference sequence). V dropped 7 bases and J dropped 5; count of bases not matched to a gene: 8. The CDR3 reads CASSPGQQNEKLFF. The CDR3, as DNA: TGTGCCAGCTCACCGGGACAGCAGAATGAAAAACTGTTTTTT. Full variable domain (remainder filled in from reference TRBV5-4 and TRBJ1-4): ETGVTQSPTHLIKTRGQQVTLRCSSQSGHNTVSWYQQALGQGPQFIFQYYREEENGRGNFPPRFSGLQFPNYSSELNVNALELDDSALYLCASSPGQQNEKLFFGSGTQLSVL.

The chain recombines TRBV19 with TRBJ1-1; D may be TRBD1 (5 bases). The CDR3 runs to 13 residues. Per germline, CDR1 LNHDA and CDR2 SQIVND (reference sequence). V lost 9 bases to trimming and J lost 2 bases, with 13 bases between them. The DNA of the CDR3 is TGTGCCAGCCGGGAGGGGTCCAACACTGAAGCTTTCTTT. Its translation: CASREGSNTEAFF. Full variable domain (rest looked up from reference TRBV19 and TRBJ1-1): DGGITQSPKYLFRKEGQNVTLSCEQNLNHDAMYWYRQDPGQGLRLIYYSQIVNDFQKGDIAEGYSVSREKKESFPLTVTSAQKNPTAFYLCASREGSNTEAFFGQGTRLTVV.

The J gene is TRBJ2-2, the V gene TRBV24-1; D perhaps matches TRBD1 (5 bases). Germline-derived CDR1 and CDR2 are KGHDR and SFDVKD. With 8 bases removed from V and 2 bases from J, the gap between germline ends came to 11 bases. The CDR3 runs to 14 residues. CDR3 DNA sequence: TGTGCCACCAAAGGGGCGGATAACACCGGGGAGCTGTTTTTT. Amino acid sequence: CATKGADNTGELFF.

The J gene is TRBJ1-4, the V gene TRBV9; 7 bases match TRBD1. V was pared by 3 bases and J by 4 bases, with 6 bases of the junction left unmatched. The CDR3 length is 15 residues. The germline V gene has CDR1 SGDLS and CDR2 YYNGEE. The CDR3 nucleotides are TGTGCCAGCAGCGCGTCGGGACAGCGTAATGAAAAACTGTTTTTT. Its protein is CASSASGQRNEKLFF.

This CDR3 reads CASSAYAGHKSTGNTIYF. The CDR3 nucleotides are TGTGCCAGCAGTGCCTACGCCGGACACAAGTCGACAGGAAACACCATATATTTT. The chain employs TRBV2 and TRBJ1-3, with D possibly TRBD1 on 5 matching bases. V gave up 4 bases and J gave up 4 bases, with 23 bases separating them. The CDR3 covers 18 residues. Germline CDR1 is SNHLY and CDR2 is FYNNEI.

The chain recombines TRBV27 with TRBJ1-5, with TRBD1 matching over 8 bases. Germline CDR1 reads MNHEY; CDR2 reads SMNVEV (reference sequence). The CDR3 sequence is 15 residues long. J gave up 4 bases and V 5 bases, and 7 bases lay outside the gene matches. This CDR3 reads CASSLSGQGNQPQHF. The CDR3, as DNA: TGTGCCAGCAGTCTCAGCGGACAGGGTAATCAGCCCCAGCATTTT.

V and J are TRBV5-1 and TRBJ1-3; D gene uncertain. Per germline, CDR1 SGHRS and CDR2 YFSETQ. The CDR3 runs to 17 residues. The V end lost 6 bases, the J end lost 0 bases, and 19 bases lay between the germline ends. CDR3 in amino acids: CASITLPNSLSGNTIYF. Here the CDR3 DNA reads TGCGCCAGCATAACCCTCCCAAACAGTCTCTCTGGAAACACCATATATTTT. Filled out from reference TRBV5-1 and TRBJ1-3, the complete variable domain reads KAGVTQTPRYLIKTRGQQVTLSCSPISGHRSVSWYQQTPGQGLQFLFEYFSETQRNKGNFPGRFSGRQFSNSRSEMNVSTLELGDSALYLCASITLPNSLSGNTIYFGEGSWLTVV.

The chain uses TRBV21-1 and TRBJ2-1; the listed D gene, TRBD2, was not tested against the DNA. TRBV21-1 is deemed a pseudogene. The CDR3 consists of 11 residues. The CDR3 DNA sequence: TGTGCCAGCAGCAATACCGGGATCCACATCTTC. This gives the protein CASSNTGIHIF.

The chain couples TRBV3-1 (or the pseudogene TRBV3-2) to TRBJ1-2, with a weak D call TRBD1 (5 bases). This CDR3 has 12 amino acids. Germline loops: CDR1 LGHDT, CDR2 YNNKEL (reference sequence). V lost 3 bases and J lost 7, with 9 bases in between. CDR3 nucleotide sequence: TGTGCCAGCAGCCAGGGGGGTCTTGGCTACACCTTC. Translation gives CASSQGGLGYTF.

There are a few counts of this clone. The chain recombines TRBV10-3 with TRBJ1-2, with 7 bases matching TRBD1. The V gene's germline CDR1 is ENHRY and CDR2 SYGVKD. Germline trimming cut 6 bases from V and 3 bases from J; bases unmatched to any gene: 4. The CDR3 is 13 amino acids. The CDR3: CAISYRGDYGYTF. CDR3 bases: TGTGCCATCAGCTACAGGGGAGACTATGGCTACACCTTC.